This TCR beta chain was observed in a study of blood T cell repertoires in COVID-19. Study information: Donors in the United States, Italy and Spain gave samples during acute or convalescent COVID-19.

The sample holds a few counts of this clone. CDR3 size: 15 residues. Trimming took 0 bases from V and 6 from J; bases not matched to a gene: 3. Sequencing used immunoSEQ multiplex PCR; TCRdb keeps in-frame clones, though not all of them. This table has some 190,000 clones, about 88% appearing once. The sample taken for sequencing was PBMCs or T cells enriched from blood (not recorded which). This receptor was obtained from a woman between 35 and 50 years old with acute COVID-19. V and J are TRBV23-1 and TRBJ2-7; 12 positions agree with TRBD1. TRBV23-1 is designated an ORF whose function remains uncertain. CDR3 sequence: CASSQSGTGGCEQYF. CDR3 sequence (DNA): TGCGCCAGCAGTCAATCGGGGACAGGGGGCTGCGAGCAGTACTTC.